The 17 T cell receptor beta chains below all came from one sample that was sequenced in a study of Ad26.COV2.S vaccination and SARS-CoV-2 variants. TCRdb keeps only in-frame clones here, not all; method: immunoSEQ multiplex PCR. Of about 350,000 clones listed, 70% to 90% are singletons. As for treatment: around 19 received Ad26.COV2.S at low or high dose, single or two shots; 5 received placebo; per-sample allocation not given. Samples came from day 63 after the first vaccine or placebo injection. The source was peripheral blood, collected in a trial of Ad26.COV2.S vaccine versus placebo. These TCRs come from a person aged 18-65 years who received the Ad26.COV2.S COVID-19 vaccine or a placebo.

CDR3 sequence: CASTLADPQETQYF. The DNA of the CDR3 is TGCGCCAGCACCCTCGCGGACCCCCAAGAGACCCAGTACTTC. This rearrangement joins TRBV5-1 to TRBJ2-5; D call uncertain. In germline, CDR1 is SGHRS, CDR2 YFSETQ. Trimming cost V 6 bases and J 1 base, with 13 bases left between them. The length of the CDR3 is 14 residues.

CDR3 protein: CASSLGGRTVWTGELFF. CDR3 in DNA: TGCGCCAGCAGCTTGGGCGGGAGGACGGTTTGGACCGGGGAGCTGTTTTTT. This chain connects TRBV5-1 to TRBJ2-2; 8 positions agree with TRBD2. The germline gives CDR1 SGHRS, CDR2 YFSETQ. CDR3 size: 17 residues. Trimming removed 0 bases from V and 5 bases from J; junction bases left unmatched: 9.

The V gene is TRBV11-3, the J gene TRBJ2-1; 15 bases fit TRBD2. CDR1 SGHNT and CDR2 YENEEA come from the germline V gene. J lost 10 bases, V lost 5 bases, and 6 bases had no gene match. This CDR3 contains 15 residues. DNA for the CDR3: TGTGCCAGCAGCACCGGACTAGCGGGAGGGGGGGAGCAGTTCTTC. Translating gives CASSTGLAGGGEQFF.

The chain is built from TRBV28 and TRBJ1-6; TRBD1 is a possible D gene (5 bases). The ends were cut back, 2 bases at V and 4 bases at J, with 6 bases in the middle. The CDR3 consists of 14 residues. Germline CDR1 reads MDHEN; CDR2 reads SYDVKM. CDR3 residues: CASSLEGYNSPLHF. As DNA, the CDR3 is TGTGCCAGCAGTTTAGAGGGGTATAATTCACCCCTCCACTTT.

The J gene is TRBJ2-3, the V gene TRBV9; 7 bases are a match to TRBD2. The CDR3 contains 15 residues. Germline trimming cut 4 bases from V and 3 bases from J; bases unmatched to any gene: 8. Germline loops: CDR1 SGDLS, CDR2 YYNGEE. The CDR3 DNA reads as TGTGCCAGCAGCTCCTGGACTAGAAGTACAGATACGCAGTATTTT. It codes for CASSSWTRSTDTQYF.

The CDR3: CASSPGQGGYGYTF. For the CDR3, the DNA is TGTGCCAGCAGTCCTGGACAGGGAGGCTATGGCTACACCTTC. This sequence joins TRBV7-9 and TRBJ1-2; 8 bases fit TRBD1. The length of the CDR3 is 14 residues. Germline lookup yields CDR1 SEHNR and CDR2 FQNEAQ (reference sequence). V gave up 6 bases and J gave up 4 bases; unmatched junction bases: 7.

Turning to this clone: The sample contains more than one DNA sequence encoding this CDR3. The rearrangement uses TRBV5-1 and TRBJ2-5, with D perhaps matching TRBD2 (6 bases). The CDR3 is made up of 14 amino acids. Germline CDR1 is SGHRS and CDR2 is YFSETQ. Trimming cost V 4 bases and J 1 base, with 11 bases left between them. The DNA for the CDR3 is TGCGCCAGCAGCCTGGTGGGAGGCCAAGAGACCCAGTACTTC. It is translated as CASSLVGGQETQYF.

This clone appeared a few times. The gene calls are TRBV4-2 and TRBJ2-1; D possibly uses TRBD1 or TRBD2 (6 bases each). V was shortened by 1 base and J by 7 bases, with 14 bases between the two germline ends. CDR3 length equals 15 residues. From germline, CDR1 is LGHNA and CDR2 YNFKEQ. CDR3 residues: CASSQGRGAGNEQFF. The CDR3 bases are TGTGCCAGCAGCCAAGGAAGGGGGGCGGGTAATGAGCAGTTCTTC.

The genes are TRBV6-5 and TRBJ2-5; D is unclear. The V end lost 4 bases, the J end lost 4 bases, and 19 bases lay between the germline ends. This CDR3 contains 16 residues. The germline gives CDR1 MNHEY, CDR2 SVGAGI. The chain's CDR3 is CASSFARQLKSETQYF. For the CDR3, the DNA is TGTGCCAGCAGTTTCGCACGGCAACTGAAATCAGAGACCCAGTACTTC.

The rearrangement links TRBV7-8 to TRBJ2-6; no firm D call. Germline V gene sequence: CDR1 SGHVS, CDR2 FQNEAQ. Trimming removed 4 bases from V and 12 bases from J, with 7 bases in between. This CDR3 is 11 amino acids long. The CDR3 DNA reads TGTGCCAGCAGCTCCTCTGTCGTCCTGACTTTC. Protein product: CASSSSVVLTF.

The chain employs TRBV27 and TRBJ1-2, with 9 nucleotides matching TRBD1. The V gene's germline CDR1 is MNHEY and CDR2 SMNVEV (reference sequence). This CDR3 is 16 amino acids long. Unmatched junction bases numbered 10, after V lost 6 bases and J lost 2 bases. CDR3 in DNA: TGTGCCAGCAGCCTTACTGGACAGGGGTGGAACTATGGCTACACCTTC. Protein sequence: CASSLTGQGWNYGYTF.

J is TRBJ2-1 and V is TRBV5-1, with 9 bases aligning to TRBD2. This CDR3 comprises 16 residues. With V trimmed by 4 bases and J by 8 bases, 13 bases remained unmatched. Germline V CDR1 and CDR2: SGHRS, YFSETQ. The CDR3 coding sequence is TGCGCCAGCAGCAGCCCGTTAGCGGGAGTCGGAGATGAGCAGTTCTTC. Translated: CASSSPLAGVGDEQFF.

The chain carries TRBV19 and TRBJ1-4, with D possibly matching TRBD1 (5 bases). The germline CDR1 and CDR2 sequences are LNHDA and SQIVND (reference sequence). This CDR3 spans 13 amino acids. Trimming left V 6 bases short and J 5 bases short, with 10 bases between. CDR3 sequence reads: CASRFQGNEKLFF. CDR3 coding DNA: TGTGCCAGTAGATTCCAGGGAAATGAAAAACTGTTTTTT. The full variable domain, completed using reference TRBV19 and TRBJ1-4, is DGGITQSPKYLFRKEGQNVTLSCEQNLNHDAMYWYRQDPGQGLRLIYYSQIVNDFQKGDIAEGYSVSREKKESFPLTVTSAQKNPTAFYLCASRFQGNEKLFFGSGTQLSVL.

The gene calls are TRBV10-3 and TRBJ1-5; 9 bases align to TRBD1. Germline values: CDR1 ENHRY, CDR2 SYGVKD. This CDR3 is built from 16 residues. J gave up 6 bases and V 0 bases, and 6 bases lay outside the gene matches. CDR3 nucleotides: TGTGCCATCAGTGAGTCGGGCGACAGGGGGATTCAGCCCCAGCATTTT. Its protein is CAISESGDRGIQPQHF.

The chain carries TRBV12-3 or TRBV12-4 and TRBJ1-1; a possible D gene is TRBD1 (6 bases). This CDR3 has 13 amino acids. The V and J ends lost 4 bases and 4 bases respectively, with 10 bases between them. The CDR3 DNA reads as TGTGCCAGCAGTTGGACAGAGGGCACTGAAGCTTTCTTT. Its translation is CASSWTEGTEAFF.

The rearrangement uses TRBV24-1 and TRBJ2-3, with 7 bases identical to TRBD1. The length of the CDR3 is 15 residues. V was pared by 3 bases and J by 0 bases, with 2 bases of the junction left unmatched. Per the germline V gene, CDR1 is KGHDR and CDR2 is SFDVKD. The CDR3 is CATSDKTGSTDTQYF. CDR3 nucleotide sequence: TGTGCCACCAGTGATAAGACAGGGAGCACAGATACGCAGTATTTT.

J is TRBJ2-3 and V is TRBV18; the match to TRBD2 covers 16 bases. Germline CDR1 KGHSH, CDR2 LQKENI. Trimming cost V 1 base and J 2 bases; bases outside gene matches: 9. This CDR3 contains 20 residues. Written as DNA, the CDR3 is TGTGCCAGCTCACCACTACCCGGGACTAGCGGGGGGGCCGTCACAGATACGCAGTATTTT. Residues: CASSPLPGTSGGAVTDTQYF.